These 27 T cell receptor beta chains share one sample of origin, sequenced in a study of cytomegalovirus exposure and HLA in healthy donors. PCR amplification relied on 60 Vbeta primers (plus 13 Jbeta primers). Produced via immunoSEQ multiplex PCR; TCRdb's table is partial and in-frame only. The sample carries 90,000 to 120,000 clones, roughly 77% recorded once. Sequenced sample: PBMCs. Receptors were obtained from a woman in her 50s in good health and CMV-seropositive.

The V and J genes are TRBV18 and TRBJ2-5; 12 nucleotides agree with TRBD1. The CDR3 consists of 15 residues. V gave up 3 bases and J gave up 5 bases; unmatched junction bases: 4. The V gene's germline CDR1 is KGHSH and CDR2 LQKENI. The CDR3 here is CASSPGQGARETQYF. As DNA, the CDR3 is TGTGCCAGCTCACCGGGACAGGGGGCGCGGGAGACCCAGTACTTC.

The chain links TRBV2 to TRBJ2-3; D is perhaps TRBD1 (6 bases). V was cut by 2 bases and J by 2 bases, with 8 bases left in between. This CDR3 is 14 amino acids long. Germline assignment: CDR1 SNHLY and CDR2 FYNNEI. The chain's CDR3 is CASSERDITDTQYF. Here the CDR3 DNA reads TGTGCCAGCAGTGAACGGGACATCACAGATACGCAGTATTTT.

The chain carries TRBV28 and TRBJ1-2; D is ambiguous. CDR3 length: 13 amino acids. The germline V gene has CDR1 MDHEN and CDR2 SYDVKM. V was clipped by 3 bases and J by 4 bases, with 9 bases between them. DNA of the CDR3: TGTGCCAGCAGTTTGGATGGGCCCTATGGCTACACCTTC. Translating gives CASSLDGPYGYTF.

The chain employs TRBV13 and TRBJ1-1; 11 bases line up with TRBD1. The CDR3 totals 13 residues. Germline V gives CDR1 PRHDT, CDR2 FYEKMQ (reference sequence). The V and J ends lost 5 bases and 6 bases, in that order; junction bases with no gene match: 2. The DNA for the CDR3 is TGTGCCAGCAGCACGGACAGGGGGCCTGAAGCTTTCTTT. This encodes CASSTDRGPEAFF.

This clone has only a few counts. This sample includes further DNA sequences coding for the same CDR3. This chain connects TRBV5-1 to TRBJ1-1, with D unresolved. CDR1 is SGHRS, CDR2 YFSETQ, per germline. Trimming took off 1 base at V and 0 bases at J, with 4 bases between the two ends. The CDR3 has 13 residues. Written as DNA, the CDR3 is TGCGCCAGCAGCTTGACAGTGAACACTGAAGCTTTCTTT. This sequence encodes CASSLTVNTEAFF.

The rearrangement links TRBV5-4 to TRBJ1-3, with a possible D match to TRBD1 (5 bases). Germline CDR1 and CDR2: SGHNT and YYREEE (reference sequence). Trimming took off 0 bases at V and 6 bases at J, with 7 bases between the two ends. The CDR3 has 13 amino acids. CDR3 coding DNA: TGTGCCAGCAGCTTGGCGGGGGAAAACACCATATATTTT. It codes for CASSLAGENTIYF.

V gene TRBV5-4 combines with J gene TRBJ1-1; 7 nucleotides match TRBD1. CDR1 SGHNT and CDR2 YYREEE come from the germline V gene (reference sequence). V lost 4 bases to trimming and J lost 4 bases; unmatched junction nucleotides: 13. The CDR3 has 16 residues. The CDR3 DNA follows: TGTGCCAGCAGCCCTTCTTCGGGACAGTACGTCACTGAAGCTTTCTTT. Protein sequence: CASSPSSGQYVTEAFF.

CDR3: CASSADRNSNYGYTF. In nucleotides, the CDR3 is TGTGCCAGCAGTGCAGACAGGAACTCTAACTATGGCTACACCTTC. This chain links TRBV2 with TRBJ1-2, with D possibly matching TRBD1 (6 bases). Germline lookup yields CDR1 SNHLY and CDR2 FYNNEI. The CDR3 sequence is 15 residues long. Trimming left V 4 bases short and J 0 bases short, with 12 bases between.

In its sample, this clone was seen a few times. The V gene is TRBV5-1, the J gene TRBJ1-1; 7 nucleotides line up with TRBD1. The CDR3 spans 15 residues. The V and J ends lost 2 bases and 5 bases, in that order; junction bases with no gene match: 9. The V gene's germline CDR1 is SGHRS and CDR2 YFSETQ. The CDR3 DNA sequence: TGCGCCAGCAGCTTAGTAGGGACAGACCAAACTGAAGCTTTCTTT. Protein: CASSLVGTDQTEAFF.

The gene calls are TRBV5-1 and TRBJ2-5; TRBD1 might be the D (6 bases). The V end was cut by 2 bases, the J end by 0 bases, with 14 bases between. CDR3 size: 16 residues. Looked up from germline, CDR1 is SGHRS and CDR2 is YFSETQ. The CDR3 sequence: CASSFGTSPNQETQYF. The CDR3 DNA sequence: TGCGCCAGCAGCTTTGGGACAAGCCCGAACCAAGAGACCCAGTACTTC.

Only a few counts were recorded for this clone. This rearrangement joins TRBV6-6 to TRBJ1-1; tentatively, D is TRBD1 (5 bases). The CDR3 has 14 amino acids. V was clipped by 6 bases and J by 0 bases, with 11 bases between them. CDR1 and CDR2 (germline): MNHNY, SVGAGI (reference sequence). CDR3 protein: CASSRGYLNTEAFF. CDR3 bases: TGTGCCAGCAGCCGGGGGTATTTGAACACTGAAGCTTTCTTT.

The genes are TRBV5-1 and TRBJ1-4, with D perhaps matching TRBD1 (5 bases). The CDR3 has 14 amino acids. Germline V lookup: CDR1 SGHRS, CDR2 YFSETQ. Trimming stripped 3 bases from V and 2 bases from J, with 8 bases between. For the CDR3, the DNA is TGCGCCAGCAGCTCAGGGCCCACTAATGAAAAACTGTTTTTT. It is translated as CASSSGPTNEKLFF. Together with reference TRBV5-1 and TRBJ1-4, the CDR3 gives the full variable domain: KAGVTQTPRYLIKTRGQQVTLSCSPISGHRSVSWYQQTPGQGLQFLFEYFSETQRNKGNFPGRFSGRQFSNSRSEMNVSTLELGDSALYLCASSSGPTNEKLFFGSGTQLSVL.

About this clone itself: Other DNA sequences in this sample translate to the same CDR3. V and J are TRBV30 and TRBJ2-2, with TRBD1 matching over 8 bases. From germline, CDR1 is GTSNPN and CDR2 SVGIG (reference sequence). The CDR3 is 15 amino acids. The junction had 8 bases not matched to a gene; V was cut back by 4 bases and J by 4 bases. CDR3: CAWMGRGRSTGELFF. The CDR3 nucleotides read TGTGCCTGGATGGGCAGGGGGCGAAGCACCGGGGAGCTGTTTTTT. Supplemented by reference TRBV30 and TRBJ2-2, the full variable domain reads SQTIHQWPATLVQPVGSPLSLECTVEGTSNPNLYWYRQAAGRGLQLLFYSVGIGQISSEVPQNLSASRPQDRQFILSSKKLLLSDSGFYLCAWMGRGRSTGELFFGEGSRLTVL.

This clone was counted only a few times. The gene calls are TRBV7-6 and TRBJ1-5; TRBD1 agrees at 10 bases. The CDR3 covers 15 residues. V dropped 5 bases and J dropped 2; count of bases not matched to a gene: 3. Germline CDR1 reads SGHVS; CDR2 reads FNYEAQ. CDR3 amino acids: CASSGGTGGNQPQHF. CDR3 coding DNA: TGTGCCAGCAGCGGCGGGACAGGGGGCAATCAGCCCCAGCATTTT.

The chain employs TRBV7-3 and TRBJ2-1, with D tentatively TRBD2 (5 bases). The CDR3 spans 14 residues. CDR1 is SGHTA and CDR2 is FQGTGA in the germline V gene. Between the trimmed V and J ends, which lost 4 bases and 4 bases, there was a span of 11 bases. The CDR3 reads CASSSGGSYNEQFF. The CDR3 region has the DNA TGTGCCAGCAGCTCCGGCGGGTCTTACAATGAGCAGTTCTTC.

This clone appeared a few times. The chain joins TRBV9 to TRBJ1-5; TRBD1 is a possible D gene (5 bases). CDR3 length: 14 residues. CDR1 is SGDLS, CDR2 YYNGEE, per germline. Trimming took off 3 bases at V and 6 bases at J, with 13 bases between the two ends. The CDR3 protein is CASSAQGEPQPQHF. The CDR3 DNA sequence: TGTGCCAGCAGCGCTCAGGGTGAGCCTCAGCCCCAGCATTTT.

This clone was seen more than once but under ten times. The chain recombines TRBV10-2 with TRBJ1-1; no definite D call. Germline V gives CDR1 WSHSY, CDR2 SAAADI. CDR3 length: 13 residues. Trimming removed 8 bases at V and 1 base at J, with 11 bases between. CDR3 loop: CASSTLGNTEAFF. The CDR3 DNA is TGCGCCAGCTCCACCCTAGGGAACACTGAAGCTTTCTTT.

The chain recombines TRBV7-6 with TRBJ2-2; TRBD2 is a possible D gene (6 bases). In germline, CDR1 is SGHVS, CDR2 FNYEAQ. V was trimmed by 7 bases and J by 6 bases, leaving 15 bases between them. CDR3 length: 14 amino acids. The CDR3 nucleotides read TGTGCCAGCACCCTAAACGGGGGATCCGGGGAGCTGTTTTTT. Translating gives CASTLNGGSGELFF.

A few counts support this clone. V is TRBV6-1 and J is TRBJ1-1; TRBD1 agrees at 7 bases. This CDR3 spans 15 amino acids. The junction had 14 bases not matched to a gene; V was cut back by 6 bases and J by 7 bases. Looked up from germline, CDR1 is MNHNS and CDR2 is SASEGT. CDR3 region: CASSLPLTGRVEAFF. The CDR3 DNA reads TGTGCCAGCAGCTTACCCTTGACAGGGCGGGTTGAAGCTTTCTTT.

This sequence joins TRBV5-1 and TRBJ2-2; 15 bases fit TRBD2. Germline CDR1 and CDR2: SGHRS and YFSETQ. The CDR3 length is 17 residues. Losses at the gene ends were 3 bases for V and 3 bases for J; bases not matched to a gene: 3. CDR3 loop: CASSSGLAGGDTGELFF. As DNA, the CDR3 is TGCGCCAGCAGCTCGGGACTAGCGGGGGGCGACACCGGGGAGCTGTTTTTT.

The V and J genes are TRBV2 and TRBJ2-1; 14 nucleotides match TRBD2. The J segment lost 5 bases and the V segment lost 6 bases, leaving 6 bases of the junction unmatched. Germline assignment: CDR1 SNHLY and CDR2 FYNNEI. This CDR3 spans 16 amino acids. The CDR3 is CASRAGLAGADNEQFF. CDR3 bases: TGTGCCAGCAGAGCGGGACTAGCGGGAGCCGACAATGAGCAGTTCTTC.

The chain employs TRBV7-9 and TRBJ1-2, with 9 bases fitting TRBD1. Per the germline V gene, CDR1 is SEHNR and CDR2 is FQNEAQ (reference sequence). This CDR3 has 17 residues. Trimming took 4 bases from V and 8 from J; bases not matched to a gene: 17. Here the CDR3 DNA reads TGTGCCAGCAGCTCTGGGACAGGGCTCTTCCTTTTATCAGGCTACACCTTC. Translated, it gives CASSSGTGLFLLSGYTF.

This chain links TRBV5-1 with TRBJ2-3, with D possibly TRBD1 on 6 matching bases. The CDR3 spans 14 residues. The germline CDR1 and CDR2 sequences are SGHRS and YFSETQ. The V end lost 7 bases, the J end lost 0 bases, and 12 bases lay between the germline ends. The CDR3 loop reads CASSKDSSTDTQYF. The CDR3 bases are TGCGCCAGCTCCAAGGACAGTAGCACAGATACGCAGTATTTT.

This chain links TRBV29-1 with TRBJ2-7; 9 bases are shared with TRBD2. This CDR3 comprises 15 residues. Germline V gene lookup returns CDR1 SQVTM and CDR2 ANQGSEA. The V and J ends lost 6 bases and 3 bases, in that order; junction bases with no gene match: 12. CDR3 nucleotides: TGCAGCGTCTGCGGGGGGGACAGACCGGTCTACGAGCAGTACTTC. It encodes CSVCGGDRPVYEQYF.

CDR3 sequence reads: CASSLRGSGTGYTF. As DNA, the CDR3 is TGTGCCAGCAGCCTGAGAGGATCGGGTACGGGCTACACCTTC. The chain employs TRBV7-8 and TRBJ1-2; no clear D. This CDR3 is 14 amino acids long. The V and J ends lost 5 bases and 8 bases respectively, with 18 bases between them. CDR1 is SGHVS, CDR2 FQNEAQ, per germline.

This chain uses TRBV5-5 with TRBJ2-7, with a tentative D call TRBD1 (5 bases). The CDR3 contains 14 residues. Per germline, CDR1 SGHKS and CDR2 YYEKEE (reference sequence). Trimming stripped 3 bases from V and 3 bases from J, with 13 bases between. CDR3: CASSSLTDFYEQYF. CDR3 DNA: TGTGCCAGCAGCTCGTTGACAGATTTCTACGAGCAGTACTTC.

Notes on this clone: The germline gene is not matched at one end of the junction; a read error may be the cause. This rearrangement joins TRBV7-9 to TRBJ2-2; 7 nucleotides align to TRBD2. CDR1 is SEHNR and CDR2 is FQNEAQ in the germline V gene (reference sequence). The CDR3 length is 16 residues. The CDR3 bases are TGTTCCAGCAGCTCAATGAGCGGGGAGAACACCGGGGAGCTGTTTTTT. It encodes CSSSSMSGENTGELFF.